This T cell receptor (beta chain) was observed in a study of blood T cell repertoires in COVID-19. Study-level background: The study drew acute and convalescent COVID-19 samples from the United States, Italy and Spain. The analysed material was cDNA or gDNA that came from T cells, B-cell-depleted T cells, or PBMCs.

V lost 0 bases and J lost 2, with 12 bases in between. The germline V gene has CDR1 SGHRS and CDR2 YFSETQ. The CDR3 has 16 amino acids. Seattle participants joined during active infection and were tracked over time. The authors' processing: Reference gene primers were amplified, and this amplification served to estimate nucleated cell counts. Libraries were prepared by immunoSEQ multiplex PCR; TCRdb keeps only in-frame clonotypes and omits some of them. V, J and clone size are taken as reported in that table, and D and trimming were inferred from the DNA itself. The sample carries roughly 300,000 clones, approximately 88% recorded once.

The V gene is TRBV5-1, the J gene TRBJ2-4; D is possibly TRBD2 (6 bases). The TCR comes from a human donor with COVID-19, enrolled during active disease. The donor label of this sample is uncertain. Sequencing was performed on peripheral blood. In DNA form, the CDR3 reads TGCGCCAGCAGCTTGGAAATAGGAGGGACCAAAAACATTCAGTACTTC. It translates to CASSLEIGGTKNIQYF.